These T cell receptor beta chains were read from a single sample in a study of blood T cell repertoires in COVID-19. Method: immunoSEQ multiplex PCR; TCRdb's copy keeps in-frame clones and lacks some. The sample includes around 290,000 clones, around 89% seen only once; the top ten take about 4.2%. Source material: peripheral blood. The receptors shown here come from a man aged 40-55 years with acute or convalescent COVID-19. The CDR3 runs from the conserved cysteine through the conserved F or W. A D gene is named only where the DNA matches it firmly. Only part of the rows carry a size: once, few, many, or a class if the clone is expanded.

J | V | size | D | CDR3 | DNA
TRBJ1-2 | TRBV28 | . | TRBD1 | CASSYLLTGVLWSYTF | TGTGCCAGCAGCTACCTGTTAACAGGGGTTCTATGGAGCTACACCTTC
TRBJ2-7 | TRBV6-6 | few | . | CASSATTGSYEQYF | TGTGCCAGCAGTGCTACGACAGGAAGCTACGAGCAGTACTTC
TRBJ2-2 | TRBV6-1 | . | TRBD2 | CASSEALAGSRGELFF | TGTGCCAGCAGTGAAGCCCTAGCGGGGAGCCGCGGGGAGCTGTTTTTT
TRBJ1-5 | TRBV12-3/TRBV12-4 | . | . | CASTSTRNQPQHF | TGTGCCAGCACCTCGACTCGGAATCAGCCCCAGCATTTT
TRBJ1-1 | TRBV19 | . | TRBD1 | CASRGTGLITEAFF | TGTGCCAGTAGAGGGACAGGGCTCATCACTGAAGCTTTCTTT
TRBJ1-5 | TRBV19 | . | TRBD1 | CASSPDRPYSNQPQHF | TGTGCCAGTAGTCCGGACAGGCCTTATAGCAATCAGCCCCAGCATTTT
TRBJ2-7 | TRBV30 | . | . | CAWSQGYEQYF | TGTGCCTGGAGTCAGGGGTACGAGCAGTACTTC
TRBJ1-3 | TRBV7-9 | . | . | CASSSLVDTIYF | TGTGCCAGCAGCTCACTCGTAGACACCATATATTTT
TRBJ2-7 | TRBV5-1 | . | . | CASSLGFGAYEQYF | TGCGCCAGCAGCTTGGGTTTCGGGGCCTACGAGCAGTACTTC
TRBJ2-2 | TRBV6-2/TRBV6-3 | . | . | CASTPRTGELFF | TGTGCCAGCACCCCGAGGACCGGGGAGCTGTTTTTT
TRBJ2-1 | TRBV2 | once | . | CASSLGSPPHNEQFF | TGTGCCAGCAGCCTAGGCTCGCCCCCCCACAATGAGCAGTTCTTC
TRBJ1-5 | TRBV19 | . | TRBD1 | CASSPQGTGAKSPQHF | TGTGCCAGTAGTCCCCAGGGAACAGGGGCTAAGTCGCCCCAGCATTTT
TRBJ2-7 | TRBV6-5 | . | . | CASSYERGYEQYF | TGTGCCAGCAGTTACGAGCGCGGCTACGAGCAGTACTTC
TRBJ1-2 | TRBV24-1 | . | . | CATSDNARDYGYTF | TGTGCCACCAGTGATAACGCCAGGGACTATGGCTACACCTTC
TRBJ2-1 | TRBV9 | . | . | CASSVNGYNEQFF | TGTGCCAGCAGCGTAAACGGGTACAATGAGCAGTTCTTC
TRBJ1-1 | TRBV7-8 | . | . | CASSPRMGATEAFF | TGTGCCAGCAGCCCAAGGATGGGGGCCACTGAAGCTTTCTTT
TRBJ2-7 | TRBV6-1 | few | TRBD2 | CASSERVLAGGSSYEQYF | TGTGCCAGCAGTGAAAGGGTACTAGCGGGGGGTTCCTCCTACGAGCAGTACTTC
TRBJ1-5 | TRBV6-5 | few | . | CAGGDLGNQPQHF | TGTGCCGGGGGGGACTTGGGCAATCAGCCCCAGCATTTT
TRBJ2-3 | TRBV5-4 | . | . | CASRDNRNPIPSDTQYF | TGTGCCAGCCGGGACAATAGGAACCCAATACCATCAGATACGCAGTATTTT
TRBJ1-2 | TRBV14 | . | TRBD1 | CASSRTDRVYGYTF | TGTGCCAGCAGCCGGACGGACAGGGTCTATGGCTACACCTTC
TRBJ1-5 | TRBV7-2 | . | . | CASSLGGVYQPQHF | TGTGCCAGCAGCTTAGGGGGCGTTTATCAGCCCCAGCATTTT
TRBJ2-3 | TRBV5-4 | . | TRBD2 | CASSLYVAGGHADTQYF | TGTGCCAGCAGCTTATACGTAGCGGGGGGGCACGCGGATACGCAGTATTTT
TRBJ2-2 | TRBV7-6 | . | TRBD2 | CASSPLAGIASTGELFF | TGTGCCAGCAGTCCCCTAGCGGGAATTGCGAGCACCGGGGAGCTGTTTTTT
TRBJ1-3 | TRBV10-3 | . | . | CAIRTVDSGNTIYF | TGTGCCATCAGGACAGTTGACTCTGGAAACACCATATATTTT
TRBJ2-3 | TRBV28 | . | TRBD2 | CASSFSAGVDTQYF | TGTGCCAGCAGTTTCTCAGCGGGGGTAGATACGCAGTATTTT
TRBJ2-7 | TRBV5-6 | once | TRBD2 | CASSGVWASGGQSSYEQYF | TGTGCCAGCAGCGGGGTCTGGGCTAGCGGGGGCCAAAGCTCCTACGAGCAGTACTTC
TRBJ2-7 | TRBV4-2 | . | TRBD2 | CASSQLPGLIYEQYF | TGTGCCAGCAGCCAACTTCCGGGACTAATCTACGAGCAGTACTTC
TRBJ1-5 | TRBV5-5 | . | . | CASNPGGRGNQPQHF | TGTGCCAGCAACCCGGGAGGCCGCGGCAATCAGCCCCAGCATTTT
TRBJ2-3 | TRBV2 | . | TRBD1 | CASTRQGTDTQYF | TGTGCCAGCACCAGACAGGGTACAGATACGCAGTATTTT
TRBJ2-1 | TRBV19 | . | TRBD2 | CASSISESGGNEQFF | TGTGCCAGTAGTATCTCAGAGTCGGGGGGGAATGAGCAGTTCTTC
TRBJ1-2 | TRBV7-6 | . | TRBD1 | CASSLGRGQEIVNYGYTF | TGTGCCAGCAGCTTGGGTAGGGGACAGGAGATAGTGAACTATGGCTACACCTTC
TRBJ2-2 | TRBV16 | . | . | CASSLNTNTGELFF | TGTGCCAGCAGCCTAAACACGAACACCGGGGAGCTGTTTTTT
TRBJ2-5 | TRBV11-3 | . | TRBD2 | CASSSGPGRAQYF | TGTGCCAGCAGCTCGGGACCTGGGAGGGCCCAGTACTTC
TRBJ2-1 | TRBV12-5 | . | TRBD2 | CASASRAGVSYNEQFF | TGTGCTAGTGCCTCTAGGGCGGGGGTGTCCTACAATGAGCAGTTCTTC
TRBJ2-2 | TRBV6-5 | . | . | CATGQSLTGELFF | TGTGCCACCGGACAGAGCCTCACCGGGGAGCTGTTTTTT
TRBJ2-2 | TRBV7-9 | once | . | CASSAGLPTGELFF | TGTGCCAGCAGCGCGGGACTCCCAACCGGGGAGCTGTTTTTT
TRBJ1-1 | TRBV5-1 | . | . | CASSFLGDLSTEAFF | TGCGCCAGCAGCTTTTTGGGGGACTTGAGCACTGAAGCTTTCTTT
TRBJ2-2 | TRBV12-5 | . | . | CASGPGRDGANTGELFF | TGTGCTAGTGGCCCAGGGCGGGACGGTGCGAACACCGGGGAGCTGTTTTTT
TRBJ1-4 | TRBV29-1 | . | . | CSVEGRGGEKLFF | TGCAGCGTTGAAGGCAGGGGCGGTGAAAAACTGTTTTTT
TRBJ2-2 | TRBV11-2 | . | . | CASSFVGQPTGELFF | TGTGCCAGCAGCTTCGTGGGGCAGCCCACCGGGGAGCTGTTTTTT
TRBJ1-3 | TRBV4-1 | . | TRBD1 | CASSQDSTGTGGNTIYF | TGCGCCAGCAGCCAAGATAGTACCGGGACAGGAGGAAACACCATATATTTT
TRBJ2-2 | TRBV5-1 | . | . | CASSLMPVTGELFF | TGCGCCAGCAGCTTAATGCCAGTCACCGGGGAGCTGTTTTTT
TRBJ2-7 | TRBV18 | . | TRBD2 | CASSPRLAYEQYF | TGTGCCAGCTCACCACGACTAGCTTACGAGCAGTACTTC
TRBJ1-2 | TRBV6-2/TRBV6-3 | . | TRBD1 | CASSSGQAFGGYTF | TGTGCCAGCAGCTCGGGACAGGCTTTTGGAGGCTACACCTTC
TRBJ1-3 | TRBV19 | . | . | CASSAQAFGNTIYF | TGTGCCAGTAGTGCCCAGGCCTTTGGAAACACCATATATTTT
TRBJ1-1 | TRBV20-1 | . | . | CSASRAVALNTEAFF | TGCAGTGCTAGTAGAGCGGTCGCTTTGAACACTGAAGCTTTCTTT
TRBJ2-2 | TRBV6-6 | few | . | CASSPSGAGELFF | TGTGCCAGCAGCCCCTCGGGGGCCGGGGAGCTGTTTTTT
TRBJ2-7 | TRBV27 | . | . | CASSPTPGSYEQYF | TGTGCCAGCAGTCCGACTCCGGGGTCCTACGAGCAGTACTTC
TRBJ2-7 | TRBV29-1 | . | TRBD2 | CSVSLGRGNSYEQYF | TGCAGCGTTTCCCTCGGGCGGGGGAACTCCTACGAGCAGTACTTC
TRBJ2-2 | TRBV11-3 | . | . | CASSLREANTGELFF | TGTGCCAGCAGCTTGAGGGAGGCGAACACCGGGGAGCTGTTTTTT
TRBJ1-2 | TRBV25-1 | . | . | CASSDRGNYGYTF | TGTGCCAGCAGTGACCGGGGAAACTATGGCTACACCTTC
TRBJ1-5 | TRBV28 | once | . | CATTQGQNNQPQHF | TGTGCCACAACTCAAGGACAGAACAATCAGCCCCAGCATTTT
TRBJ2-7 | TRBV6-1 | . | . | CASGEGPPPEQYF | TGTGCCAGCGGTGAGGGGCCCCCCCCCGAGCAGTACTTC
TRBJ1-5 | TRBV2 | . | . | CASSAPGPQHF | TGTGCCAGCAGTGCCCCAGGGCCCCAGCATTTT